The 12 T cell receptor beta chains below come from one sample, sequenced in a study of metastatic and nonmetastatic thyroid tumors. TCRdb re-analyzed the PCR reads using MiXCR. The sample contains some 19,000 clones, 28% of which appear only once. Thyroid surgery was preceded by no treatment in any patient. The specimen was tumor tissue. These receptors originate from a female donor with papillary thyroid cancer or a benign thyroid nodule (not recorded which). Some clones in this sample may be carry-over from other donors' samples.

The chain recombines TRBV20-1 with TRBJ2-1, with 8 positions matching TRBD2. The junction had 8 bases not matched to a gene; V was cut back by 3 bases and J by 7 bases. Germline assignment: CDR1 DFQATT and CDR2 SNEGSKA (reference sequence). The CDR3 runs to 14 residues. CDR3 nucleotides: TGCAGTGCTAGGCAGGGGACTAGACGAAATGAGCAGTTCTTC. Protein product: CSARQGTRRNEQFF.

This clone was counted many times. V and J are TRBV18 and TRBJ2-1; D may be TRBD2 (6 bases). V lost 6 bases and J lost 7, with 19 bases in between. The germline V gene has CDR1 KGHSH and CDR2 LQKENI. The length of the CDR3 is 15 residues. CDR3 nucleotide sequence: TGTGCCAGCTCCACGGGAACGGGAGTAGGGAATGAGCAGTTCTTC. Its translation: CASSTGTGVGNEQFF.

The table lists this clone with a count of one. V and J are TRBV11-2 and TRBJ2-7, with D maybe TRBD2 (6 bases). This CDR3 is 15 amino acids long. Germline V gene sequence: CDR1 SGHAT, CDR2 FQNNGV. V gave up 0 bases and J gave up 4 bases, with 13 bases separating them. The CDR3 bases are TGTGCCAGCAGCTTAGATGTCGGGAGTACATACGAGCAGTACTTC. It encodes CASSLDVGSTYEQYF.

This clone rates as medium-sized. Here the CDR3 DNA reads TGTGCCAGCAGATCGGGGGGACAGGGGGCGTTTGGGGCCAACGTCCTGACTTTC. Protein: CASRSGGQGAFGANVLTF. The rearrangement joins TRBV6-6 to TRBJ2-6; TRBD1 matches at 12 bases. The ends lost 6 bases at V and 3 bases at J; junction bases unmatched: 9. CDR3 length: 18 residues. CDR1 is MNHNY and CDR2 is SVGAGI in the germline V gene (reference sequence).

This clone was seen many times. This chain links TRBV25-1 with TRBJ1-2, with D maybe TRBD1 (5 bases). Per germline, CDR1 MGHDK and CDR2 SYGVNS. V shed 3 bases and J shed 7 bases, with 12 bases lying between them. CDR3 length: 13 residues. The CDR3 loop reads CASSEGHRPGYTF. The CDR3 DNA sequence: TGTGCCAGCAGTGAGGGGCATCGGCCTGGCTACACCTTC.

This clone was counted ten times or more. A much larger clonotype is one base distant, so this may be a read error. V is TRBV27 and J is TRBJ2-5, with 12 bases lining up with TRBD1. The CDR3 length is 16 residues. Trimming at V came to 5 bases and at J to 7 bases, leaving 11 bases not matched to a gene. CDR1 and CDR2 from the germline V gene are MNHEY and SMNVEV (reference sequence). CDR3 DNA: TGTGCCAGCAGTCCCCTCCGGGACAGGGGGCTGAGGACCCAGTACTTC. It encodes CASSPLRDRGLRTQYF.

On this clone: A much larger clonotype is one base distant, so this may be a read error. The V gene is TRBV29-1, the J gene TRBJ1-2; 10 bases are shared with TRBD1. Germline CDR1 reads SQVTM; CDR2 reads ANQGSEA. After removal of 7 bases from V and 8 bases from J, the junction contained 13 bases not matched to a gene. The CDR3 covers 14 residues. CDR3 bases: TGCAGCGCCTGGGAGGGACAGGGGATGTGGGGCTACACCTTC. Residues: CSAWEGQGMWGYTF.

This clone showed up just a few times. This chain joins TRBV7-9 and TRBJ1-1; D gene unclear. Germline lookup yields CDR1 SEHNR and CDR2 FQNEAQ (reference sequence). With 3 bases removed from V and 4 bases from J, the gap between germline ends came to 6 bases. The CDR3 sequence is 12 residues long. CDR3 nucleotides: TGTGCCAGCAGCTTGACCCCCACTGAAGCTTTCTTT. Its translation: CASSLTPTEAFF.

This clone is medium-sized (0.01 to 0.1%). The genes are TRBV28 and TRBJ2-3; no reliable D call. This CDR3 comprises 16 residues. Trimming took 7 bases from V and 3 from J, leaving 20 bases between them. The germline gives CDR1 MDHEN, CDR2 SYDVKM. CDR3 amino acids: CASTGPGSTSTDTQYF. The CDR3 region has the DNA TGTGCCAGCACGGGTCCCGGGTCCACTTCGACAGATACGCAGTATTTT.

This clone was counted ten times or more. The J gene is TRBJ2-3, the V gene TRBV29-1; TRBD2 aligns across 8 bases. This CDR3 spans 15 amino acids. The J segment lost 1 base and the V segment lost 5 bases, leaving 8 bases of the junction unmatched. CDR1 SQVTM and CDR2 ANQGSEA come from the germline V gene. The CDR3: CSVFIAGPGTDTQYF. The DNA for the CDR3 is TGCAGCGTTTTTATAGCGGGGCCCGGCACAGATACGCAGTATTTT.

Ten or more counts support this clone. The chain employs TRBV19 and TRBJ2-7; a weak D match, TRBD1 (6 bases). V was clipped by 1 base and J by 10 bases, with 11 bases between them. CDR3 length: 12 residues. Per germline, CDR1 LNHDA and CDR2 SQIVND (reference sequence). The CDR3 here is CASSIGGHRQYF. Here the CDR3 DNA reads TGTGCCAGTAGTATAGGGGGACACCGCCAGTACTTC. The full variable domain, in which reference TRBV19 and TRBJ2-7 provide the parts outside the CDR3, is DGGITQSPKYLFRKEGQNVTLSCEQNLNHDAMYWYRQDPGQGLRLIYYSQIVNDFQKGDIAEGYSVSREKKESFPLTVTSAQKNPTAFYLCASSIGGHRQYFGPGTRLTVT.

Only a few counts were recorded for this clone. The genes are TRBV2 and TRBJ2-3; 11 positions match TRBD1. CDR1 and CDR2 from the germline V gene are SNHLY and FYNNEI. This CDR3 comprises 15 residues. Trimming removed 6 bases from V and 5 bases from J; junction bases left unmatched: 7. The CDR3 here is CASSPGQGAGDTQYF. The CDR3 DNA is TGTGCCAGCAGCCCCGGACAGGGGGCGGGAGATACGCAGTATTTT.